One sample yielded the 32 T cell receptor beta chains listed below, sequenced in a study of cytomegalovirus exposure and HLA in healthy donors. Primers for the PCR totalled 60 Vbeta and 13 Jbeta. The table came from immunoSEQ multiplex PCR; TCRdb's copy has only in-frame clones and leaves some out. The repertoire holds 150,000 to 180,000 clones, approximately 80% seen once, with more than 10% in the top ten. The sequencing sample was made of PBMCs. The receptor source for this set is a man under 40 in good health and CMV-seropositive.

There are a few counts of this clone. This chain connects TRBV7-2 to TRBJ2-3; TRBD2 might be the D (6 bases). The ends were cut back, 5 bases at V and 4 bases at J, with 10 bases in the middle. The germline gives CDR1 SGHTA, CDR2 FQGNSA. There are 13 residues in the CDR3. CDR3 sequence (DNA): TGTGCCAGCAGCCTCGGAGGGTCAGATACGCAGTATTTT. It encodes CASSLGGSDTQYF.

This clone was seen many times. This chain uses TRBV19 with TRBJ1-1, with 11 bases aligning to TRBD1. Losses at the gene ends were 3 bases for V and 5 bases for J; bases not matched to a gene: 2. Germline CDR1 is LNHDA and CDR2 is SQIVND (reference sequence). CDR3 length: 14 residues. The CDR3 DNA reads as TGTGCCAGTAGTATTGGGACAGGGGGAACTGAAGCTTTCTTT. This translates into CASSIGTGGTEAFF.

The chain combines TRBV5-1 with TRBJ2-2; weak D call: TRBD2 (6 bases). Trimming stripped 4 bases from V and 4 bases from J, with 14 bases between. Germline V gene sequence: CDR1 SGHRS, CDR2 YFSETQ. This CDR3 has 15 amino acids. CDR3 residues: CASSTSGTVTGELFF. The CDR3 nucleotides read TGCGCCAGCAGCACCTCCGGGACTGTCACCGGGGAGCTGTTTTTT.

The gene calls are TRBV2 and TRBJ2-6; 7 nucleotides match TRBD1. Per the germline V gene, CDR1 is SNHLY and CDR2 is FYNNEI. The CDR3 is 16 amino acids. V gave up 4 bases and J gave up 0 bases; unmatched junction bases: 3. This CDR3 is CASSGTGRSGANVLTF. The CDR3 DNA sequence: TGTGCCAGCAGTGGGACAGGTCGCTCTGGGGCCAACGTCCTGACTTTC.

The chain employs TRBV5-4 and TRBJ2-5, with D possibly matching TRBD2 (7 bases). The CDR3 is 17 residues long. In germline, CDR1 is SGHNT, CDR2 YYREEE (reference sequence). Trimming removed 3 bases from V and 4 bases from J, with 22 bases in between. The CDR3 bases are TGTGCCAGCAGCTGGGGAGGGGGTTTACAGGGTTCAGAGACCCAGTACTTC. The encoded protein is CASSWGGGLQGSETQYF.

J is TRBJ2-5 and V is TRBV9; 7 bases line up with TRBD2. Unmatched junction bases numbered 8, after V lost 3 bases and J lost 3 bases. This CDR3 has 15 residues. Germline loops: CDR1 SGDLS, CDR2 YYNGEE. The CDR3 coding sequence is TGTGCCAGCAGCGAATCCGGGACTAACGAAGAGACCCAGTACTTC. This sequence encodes CASSESGTNEETQYF.

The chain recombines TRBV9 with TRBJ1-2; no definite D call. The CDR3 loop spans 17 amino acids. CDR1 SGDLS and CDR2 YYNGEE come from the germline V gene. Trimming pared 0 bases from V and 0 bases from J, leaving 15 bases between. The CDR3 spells CASSVGGGGSSNYGYTF. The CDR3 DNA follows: TGTGCCAGCAGCGTAGGGGGAGGCGGCAGTTCTAACTATGGCTACACCTTC.

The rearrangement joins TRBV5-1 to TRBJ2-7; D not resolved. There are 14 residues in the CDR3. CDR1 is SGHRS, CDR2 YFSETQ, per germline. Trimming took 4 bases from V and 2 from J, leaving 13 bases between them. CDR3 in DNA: TGCGCCAGCAGCCAACCTAGTACTACCTACGAGCAGTACTTC. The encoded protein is CASSQPSTTYEQYF. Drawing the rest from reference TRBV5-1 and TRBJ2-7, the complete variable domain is KAGVTQTPRYLIKTRGQQVTLSCSPISGHRSVSWYQQTPGQGLQFLFEYFSETQRNKGNFPGRFSGRQFSNSRSEMNVSTLELGDSALYLCASSQPSTTYEQYFGPGTRLTVT.

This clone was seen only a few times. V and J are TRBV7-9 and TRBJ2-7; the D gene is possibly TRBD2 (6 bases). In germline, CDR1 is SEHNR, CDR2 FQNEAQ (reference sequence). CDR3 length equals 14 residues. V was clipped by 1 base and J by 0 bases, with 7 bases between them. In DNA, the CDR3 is TGTGCCAGCAGCTTAGGGGAGGCCTCCTACGAGCAGTACTTC. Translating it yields CASSLGEASYEQYF.

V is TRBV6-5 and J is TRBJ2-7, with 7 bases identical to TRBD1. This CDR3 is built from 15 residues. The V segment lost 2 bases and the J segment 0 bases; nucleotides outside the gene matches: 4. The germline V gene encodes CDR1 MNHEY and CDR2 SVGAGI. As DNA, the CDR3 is TGTGCCAGCAGTTACCGACAGGGTAGCTCCTACGAGCAGTACTTC. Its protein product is CASSYRQGSSYEQYF.

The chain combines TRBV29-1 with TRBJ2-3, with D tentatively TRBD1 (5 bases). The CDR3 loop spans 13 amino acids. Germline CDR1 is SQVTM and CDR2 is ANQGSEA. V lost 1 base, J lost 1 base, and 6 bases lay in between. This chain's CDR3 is CSVEVQGTDTQYF. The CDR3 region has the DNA TGCAGCGTTGAAGTACAGGGCACAGATACGCAGTATTTT.

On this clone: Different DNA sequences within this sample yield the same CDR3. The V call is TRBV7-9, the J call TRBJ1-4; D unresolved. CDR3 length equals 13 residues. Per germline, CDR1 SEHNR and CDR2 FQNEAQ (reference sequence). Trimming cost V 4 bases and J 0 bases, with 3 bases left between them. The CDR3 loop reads CASSSTTNEKLFF. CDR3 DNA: TGTGCCAGCAGCTCCACAACTAATGAAAAACTGTTTTTT.

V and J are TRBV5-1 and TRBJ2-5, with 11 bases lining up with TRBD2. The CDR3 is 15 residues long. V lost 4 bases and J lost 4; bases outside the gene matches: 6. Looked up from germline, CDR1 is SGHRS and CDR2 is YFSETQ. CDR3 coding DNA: TGCGCCAGCAGCCCTACTAGCGGGAGATCAGAGACCCAGTACTTC. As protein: CASSPTSGRSETQYF.

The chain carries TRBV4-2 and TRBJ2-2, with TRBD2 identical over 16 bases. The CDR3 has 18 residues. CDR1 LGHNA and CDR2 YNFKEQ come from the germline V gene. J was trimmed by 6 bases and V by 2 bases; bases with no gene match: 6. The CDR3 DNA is TGTGCCAGCAGCCAACCGGGACTAGCGGGAGGGGCAGCCGGGGAGCTGTTTTTT. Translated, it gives CASSQPGLAGGAAGELFF.

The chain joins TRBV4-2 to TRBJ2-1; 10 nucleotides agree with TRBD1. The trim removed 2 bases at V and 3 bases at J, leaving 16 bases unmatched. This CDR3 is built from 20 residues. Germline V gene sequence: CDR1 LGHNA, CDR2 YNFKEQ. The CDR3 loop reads CASSQKWGAGTGAHYNEQFF. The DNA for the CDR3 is TGTGCCAGCAGCCAAAAATGGGGGGCGGGGACAGGGGCCCACTACAATGAGCAGTTCTTC.

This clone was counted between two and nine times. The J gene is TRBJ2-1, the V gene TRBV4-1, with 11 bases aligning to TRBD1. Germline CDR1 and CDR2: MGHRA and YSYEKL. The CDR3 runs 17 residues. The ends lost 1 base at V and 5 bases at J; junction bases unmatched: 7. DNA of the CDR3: TGCGCCAGCAGCCAAGCGGGCCGGGACAGGGGGGACAATGAGCAGTTCTTC. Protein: CASSQAGRDRGDNEQFF.

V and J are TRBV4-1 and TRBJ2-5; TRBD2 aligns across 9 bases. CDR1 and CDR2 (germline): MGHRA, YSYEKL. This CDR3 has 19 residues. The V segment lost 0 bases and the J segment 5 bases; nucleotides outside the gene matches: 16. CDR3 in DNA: TGCGCCAGCAGCCAAGATCCCGGGGCTAGCGGGACCAGATCGGAGACCCAGTACTTC. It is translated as CASSQDPGASGTRSETQYF.

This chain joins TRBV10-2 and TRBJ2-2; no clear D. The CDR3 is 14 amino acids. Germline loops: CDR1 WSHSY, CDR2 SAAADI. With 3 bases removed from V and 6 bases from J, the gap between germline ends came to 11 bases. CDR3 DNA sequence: TGCGCCAGCAGTGATTGGGCGCAGGCCGGGGAGCTGTTTTTT. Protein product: CASSDWAQAGELFF.

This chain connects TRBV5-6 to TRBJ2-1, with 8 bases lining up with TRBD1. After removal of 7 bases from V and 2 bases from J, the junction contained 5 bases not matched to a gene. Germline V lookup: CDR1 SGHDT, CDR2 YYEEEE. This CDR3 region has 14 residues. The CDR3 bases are TGTGCCAGCCATGACAGGGGCCCCTACAATGAGCAGTTCTTC. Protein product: CASHDRGPYNEQFF.

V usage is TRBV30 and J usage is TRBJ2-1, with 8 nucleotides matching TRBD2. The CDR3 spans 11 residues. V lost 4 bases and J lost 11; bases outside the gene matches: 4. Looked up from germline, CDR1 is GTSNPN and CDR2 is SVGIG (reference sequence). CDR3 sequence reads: CAWNIAGKQFF. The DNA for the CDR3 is TGTGCCTGGAATATAGCGGGAAAGCAGTTCTTC.

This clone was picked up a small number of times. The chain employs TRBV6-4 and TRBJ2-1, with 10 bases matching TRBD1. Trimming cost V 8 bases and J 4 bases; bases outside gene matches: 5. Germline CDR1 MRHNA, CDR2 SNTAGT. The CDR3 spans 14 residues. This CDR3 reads CASQRDRGYNEQFF. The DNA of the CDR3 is TGTGCCAGCCAGCGGGACAGGGGTTACAATGAGCAGTTCTTC.

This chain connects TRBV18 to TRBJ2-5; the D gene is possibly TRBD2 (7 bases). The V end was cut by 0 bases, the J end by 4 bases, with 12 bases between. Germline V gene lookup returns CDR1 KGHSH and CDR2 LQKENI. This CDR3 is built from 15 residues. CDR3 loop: CASSPPRGAGETQYF. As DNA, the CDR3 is TGTGCCAGCTCACCACCTCGGGGGGCCGGAGAGACCCAGTACTTC.

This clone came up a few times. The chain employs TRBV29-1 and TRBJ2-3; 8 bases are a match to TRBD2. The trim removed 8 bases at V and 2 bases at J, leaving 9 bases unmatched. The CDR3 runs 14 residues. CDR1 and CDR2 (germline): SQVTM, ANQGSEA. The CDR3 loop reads CSTSTSVNTDTQYF. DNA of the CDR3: TGCAGCACCTCGACTAGCGTCAACACAGATACGCAGTATTTT.

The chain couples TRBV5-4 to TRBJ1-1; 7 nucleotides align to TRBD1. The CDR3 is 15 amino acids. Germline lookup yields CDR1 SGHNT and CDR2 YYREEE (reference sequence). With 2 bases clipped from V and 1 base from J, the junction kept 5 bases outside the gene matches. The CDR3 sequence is CASSFGTVPNTEAFF. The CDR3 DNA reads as TGTGCCAGCAGCTTCGGGACAGTGCCGAACACTGAAGCTTTCTTT.

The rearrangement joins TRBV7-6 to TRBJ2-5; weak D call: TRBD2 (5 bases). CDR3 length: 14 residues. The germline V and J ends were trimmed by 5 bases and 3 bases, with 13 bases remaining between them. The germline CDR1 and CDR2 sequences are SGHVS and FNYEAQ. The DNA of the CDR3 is TGTGCCAGCAGCCAGAGGGAGCGGAAAGAGACCCAGTACTTC. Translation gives CASSQRERKETQYF.

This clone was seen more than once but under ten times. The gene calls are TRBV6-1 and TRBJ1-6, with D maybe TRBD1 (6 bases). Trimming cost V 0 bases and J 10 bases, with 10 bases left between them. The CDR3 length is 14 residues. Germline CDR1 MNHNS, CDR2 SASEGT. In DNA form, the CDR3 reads TGTGCCAGCAGTGAAGCACAGGGTATCTCACCCCTCCACTTT. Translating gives CASSEAQGISPLHF.

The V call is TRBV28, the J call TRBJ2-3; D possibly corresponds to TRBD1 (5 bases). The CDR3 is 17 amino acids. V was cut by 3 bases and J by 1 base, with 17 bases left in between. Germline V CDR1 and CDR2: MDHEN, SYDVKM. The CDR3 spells CASSFPLGLGGTDTQYF. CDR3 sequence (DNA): TGTGCCAGCAGTTTCCCTTTGGGGCTAGGGGGCACAGATACGCAGTATTTT.

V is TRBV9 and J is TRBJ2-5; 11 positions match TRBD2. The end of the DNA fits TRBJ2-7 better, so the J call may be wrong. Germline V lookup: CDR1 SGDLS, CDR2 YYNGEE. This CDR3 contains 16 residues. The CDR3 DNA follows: TGTGCCAGCAGCGCCGCTAGCGGGAGGACACCTTACGAGCAGTACTTC. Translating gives CASSAASGRTPYEQYF.

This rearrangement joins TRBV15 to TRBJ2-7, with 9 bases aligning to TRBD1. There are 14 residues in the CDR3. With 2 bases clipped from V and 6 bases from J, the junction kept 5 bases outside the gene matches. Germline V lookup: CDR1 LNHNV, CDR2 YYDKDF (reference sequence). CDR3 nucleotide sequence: TGTGCCACCAGCAGATTTGGGACAGGGAGCGAGCAGTACTTC. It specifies CATSRFGTGSEQYF. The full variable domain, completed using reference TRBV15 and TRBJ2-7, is DAMVIQNPRYQVTQFGKPVTLSCSQTLNHNVMYWYQQKSSQAPKLLFHYYDKDFNNEADTPDNFQSRRPNTSFCFLDIRSPGLGDTAMYLCATSRFGTGSEQYFGPGTRLTVT.

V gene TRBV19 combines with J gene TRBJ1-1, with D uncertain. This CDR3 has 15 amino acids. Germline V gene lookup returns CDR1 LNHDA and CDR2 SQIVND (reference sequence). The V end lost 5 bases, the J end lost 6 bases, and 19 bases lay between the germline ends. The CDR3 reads CASSFGGLWAAEAFF. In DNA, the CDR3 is TGTGCCAGTAGTTTTGGCGGACTTTGGGCAGCTGAAGCTTTCTTT.

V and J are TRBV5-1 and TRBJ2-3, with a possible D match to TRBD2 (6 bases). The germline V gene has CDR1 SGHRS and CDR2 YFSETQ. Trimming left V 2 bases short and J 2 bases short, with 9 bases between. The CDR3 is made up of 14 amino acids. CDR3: CASSFGGSTDTQYF. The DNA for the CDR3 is TGCGCCAGCAGCTTCGGGGGATCCACAGATACGCAGTATTTT.

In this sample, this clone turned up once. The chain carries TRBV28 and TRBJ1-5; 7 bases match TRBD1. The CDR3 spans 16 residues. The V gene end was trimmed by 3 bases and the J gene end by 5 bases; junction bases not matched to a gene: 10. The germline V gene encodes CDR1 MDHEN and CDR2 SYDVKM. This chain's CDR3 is CASSFMWQGVDQPQHF. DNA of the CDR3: TGTGCCAGCAGTTTTATGTGGCAGGGGGTCGATCAGCCCCAGCATTTT.